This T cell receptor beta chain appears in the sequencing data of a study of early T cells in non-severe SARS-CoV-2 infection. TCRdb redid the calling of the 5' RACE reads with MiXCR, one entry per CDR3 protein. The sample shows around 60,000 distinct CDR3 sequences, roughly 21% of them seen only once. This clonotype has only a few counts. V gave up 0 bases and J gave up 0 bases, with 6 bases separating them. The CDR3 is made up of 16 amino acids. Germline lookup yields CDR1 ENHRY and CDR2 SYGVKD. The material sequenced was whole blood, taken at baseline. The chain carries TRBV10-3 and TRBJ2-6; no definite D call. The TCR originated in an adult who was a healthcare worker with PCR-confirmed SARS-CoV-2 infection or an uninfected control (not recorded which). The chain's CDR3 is CAISESQISGANVLTF. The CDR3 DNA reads TGTGCCATCAGTGAGTCCCAAATCTCTGGGGCCAACGTCCTGACTTTC.